The T cell receptor (beta chain) under discussion was sequenced for a study of blood T cell repertoires in COVID-19. The overall study: The United States, Italy and Spain were the sources of the acute and convalescent COVID-19 samples.

Clones were read by immunoSEQ multiplex PCR, and TCRdb kept only the in-frame ones, dropping some. The sample shows some 220,000 clones, roughly 84% of them seen only once. Germline V CDR1 and CDR2: SGHNT, YENEEA. There are 13 residues in the CDR3. Trimming removed 0 bases at V and 3 bases at J, with 3 bases between. The chain recombines TRBV11-3 with TRBJ2-1, with D hard to call. Sequenced sample: peripheral blood. The sequence derives from a woman aged 60 to 75 with acute or convalescent COVID-19. The CDR3 spells CASSLDGYNEQFF. CDR3 sequence (DNA): TGTGCCAGCAGCTTAGACGGCTACAATGAGCAGTTCTTC.